This T cell receptor beta chain was obtained from a study of tumor and adjacent non-tumor tissue in lung cancer. Background on the study: There were some 11 adenocarcinoma, a couple of squamous cell carcinoma and 1 small cell lung cancer cases.

This clonotype has ten or more counts. Its target is not known. Study results and caveats: Higher tumor TCR diversity was associated with shorter survival. In normal lung, the top 100 clones were significantly more dominant than in tumor.

The library came from three nested PCR rounds adapted from ARM-PCR protocols. Each CDR3 protein gets one entry after TCRdb re-called the multiplex PCR reads with MiXCR. Of tens of thousands of distinct CDR3 sequences detected, 60% to 65% appear once; the ten largest clones hold roughly 19%. The CDR3 consists of 13 residues. Trimming left V 6 bases short and J 5 bases short, with 11 bases between. Germline V gene lookup returns CDR1 MNHNS and CDR2 SASEGT. The template was RNA from unsorted bulk tissue. The normal lung tissue was taken more than 3 cm from the tumor edge. This TCR derives from a woman aged 40 to 49 with non-small cell lung cancer. The V call is TRBV6-1, the J call TRBJ1-5; possibly TRBD1 for D (5 bases). Sequenced material: distant non-tumor lung tissue. CDR3 coding DNA: TGTGCCAGCAGCGGGGACGGTGATCAGCCCCAGCATTTT. Its protein product is CASSGDGDQPQHF.